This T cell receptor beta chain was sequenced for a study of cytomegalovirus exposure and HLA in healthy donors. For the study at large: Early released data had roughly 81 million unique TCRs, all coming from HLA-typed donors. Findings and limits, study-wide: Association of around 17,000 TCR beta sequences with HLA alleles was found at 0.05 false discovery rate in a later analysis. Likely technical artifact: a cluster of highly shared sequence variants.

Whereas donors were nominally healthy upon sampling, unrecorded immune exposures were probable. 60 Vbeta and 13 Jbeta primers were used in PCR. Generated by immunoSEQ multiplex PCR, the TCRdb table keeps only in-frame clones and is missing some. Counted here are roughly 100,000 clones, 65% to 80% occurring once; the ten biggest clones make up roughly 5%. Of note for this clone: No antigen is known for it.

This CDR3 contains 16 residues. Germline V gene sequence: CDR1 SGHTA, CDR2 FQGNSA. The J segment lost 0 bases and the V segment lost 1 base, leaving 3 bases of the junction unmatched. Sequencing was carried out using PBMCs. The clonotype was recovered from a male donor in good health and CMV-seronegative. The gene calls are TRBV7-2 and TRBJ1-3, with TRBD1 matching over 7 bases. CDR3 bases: TGTGCCAGCAGCTTAGGACAGGGTCACTCTGGAAACACCATATATTTT. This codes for CASSLGQGHSGNTIYF.